This TCR beta chain was sequenced for a study of T cell responses to AZD1222 COVID-19 vaccine. Study observations and caveats: Without day 14 samples, only post-peak T cell repertoires were studied.

Between the trimmed V and J ends, which lost 1 base and 0 bases, there was a span of 7 bases. CDR3 length equals 14 residues. Germline CDR1 and CDR2: GTSNPN and SVGIG (reference sequence). The repertoire was sequenced with immunoSEQ multiplex PCR; TCRdb's copy has only in-frame clones and lacks some. The sample yields about 83,000 clones, 86% seen once. Concerning this clone: Its antigen remains unknown.

The sequence derives from an adult in good health. The J gene is TRBJ1-5, the V gene TRBV30; D is unclear. Specimen: peripheral blood, collected on day 0 of AZD1222 vaccination. The DNA of the CDR3 is TGTGCCTGGAGTGCCTTTTATAGCAATCAGCCCCAGCATTTT. It yields the protein CAWSAFYSNQPQHF.